A single T cell receptor beta chain is shown here with its context. This sample stems from a study of blood T cell repertoires in COVID-19. Germline trimming cut 1 base from V and 8 bases from J; bases unmatched to any gene: 7. Germline-derived CDR1 and CDR2 are MNHNS and SASEGT. This CDR3 comprises 17 residues. Sequencing used immunoSEQ multiplex PCR; TCRdb keeps in-frame clones, though not all of them. The table shows about 91,000 clones, with about 86% occurring only once. V usage is TRBV6-1 and J usage is TRBJ2-3; 15 positions agree with TRBD2. The sequenced sample consisted of peripheral blood. The sequence was obtained from a woman in her 70s with acute or convalescent COVID-19. For the CDR3, the DNA is TGTGCCAGCAGTGAAGGGACTAGCGGGAGGGCCACCGGTACGCAGTATTTT. Translation gives CASSEGTSGRATGTQYF.